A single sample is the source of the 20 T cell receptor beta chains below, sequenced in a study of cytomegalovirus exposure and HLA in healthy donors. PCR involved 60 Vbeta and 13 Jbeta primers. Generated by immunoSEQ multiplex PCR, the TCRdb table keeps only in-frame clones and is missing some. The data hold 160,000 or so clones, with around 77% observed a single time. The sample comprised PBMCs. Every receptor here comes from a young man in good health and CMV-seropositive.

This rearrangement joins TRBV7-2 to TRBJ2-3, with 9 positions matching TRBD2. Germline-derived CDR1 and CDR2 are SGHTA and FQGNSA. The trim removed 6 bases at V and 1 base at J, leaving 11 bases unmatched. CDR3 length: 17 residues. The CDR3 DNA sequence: TGTGCCAGCAGTTACGCCCCAGCGGGGGGCGGCACAGATACGCAGTATTTT. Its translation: CASSYAPAGGGTDTQYF.

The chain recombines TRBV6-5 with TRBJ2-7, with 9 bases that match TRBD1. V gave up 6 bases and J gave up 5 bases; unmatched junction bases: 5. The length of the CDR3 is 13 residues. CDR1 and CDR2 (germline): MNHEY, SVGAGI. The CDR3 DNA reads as TGTGCCAGCAGCCGAGACAGGGGGAACGAGCAGTACTTC. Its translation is CASSRDRGNEQYF.

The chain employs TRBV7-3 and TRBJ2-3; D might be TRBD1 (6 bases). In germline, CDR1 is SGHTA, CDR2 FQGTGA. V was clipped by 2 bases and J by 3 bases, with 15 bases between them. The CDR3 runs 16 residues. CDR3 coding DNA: TGTGCCAGCAGCTTACGGTTTTTCGGACAGACAGATACGCAGTATTTT. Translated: CASSLRFFGQTDTQYF.

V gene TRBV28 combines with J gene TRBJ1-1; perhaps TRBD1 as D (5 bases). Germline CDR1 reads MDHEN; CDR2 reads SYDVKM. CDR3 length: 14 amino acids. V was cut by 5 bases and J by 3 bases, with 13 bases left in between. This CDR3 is CASSPPAGYTEAFF. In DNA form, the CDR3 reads TGTGCCAGCAGTCCCCCCGCAGGGTACACTGAAGCTTTCTTT.

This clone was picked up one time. The chain's CDR3 is CASSLGWSGNTEAFF. As DNA, the CDR3 is TGTGCCAGCAGCTTAGGGTGGTCGGGGAACACTGAAGCTTTCTTT. The rearrangement links TRBV7-9 to TRBJ1-1, with D uncertain. The CDR3 runs 15 residues. The germline gives CDR1 SEHNR, CDR2 FQNEAQ (reference sequence). Trimming shortened V by 1 base and J by 1 base, and 10 bases separated the two germline ends.

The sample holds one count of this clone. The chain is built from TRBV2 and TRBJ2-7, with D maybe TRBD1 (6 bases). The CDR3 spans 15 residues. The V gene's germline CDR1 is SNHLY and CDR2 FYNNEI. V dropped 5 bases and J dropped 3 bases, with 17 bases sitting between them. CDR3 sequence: CASSYLPGHYYEQYF. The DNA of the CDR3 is TGTGCCAGCAGTTATCTCCCGGGACACTACTACGAGCAGTACTTC.

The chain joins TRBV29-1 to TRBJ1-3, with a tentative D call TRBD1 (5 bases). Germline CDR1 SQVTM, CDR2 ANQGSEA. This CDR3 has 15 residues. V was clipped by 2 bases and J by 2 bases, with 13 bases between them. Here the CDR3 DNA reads TGCAGCGTTGAATATCCAGGGATGGCTGGAAACACCATATATTTT. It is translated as CSVEYPGMAGNTIYF.

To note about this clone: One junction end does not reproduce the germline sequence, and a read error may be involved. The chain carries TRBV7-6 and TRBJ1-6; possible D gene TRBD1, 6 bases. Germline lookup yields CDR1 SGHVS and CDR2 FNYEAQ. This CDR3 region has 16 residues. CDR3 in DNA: TGTGCCAGCAGCTTAGGAGGTCAGGGGTATAGTTCACCCCTCCACTTT. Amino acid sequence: CASSLGGQGYSSPLHF.

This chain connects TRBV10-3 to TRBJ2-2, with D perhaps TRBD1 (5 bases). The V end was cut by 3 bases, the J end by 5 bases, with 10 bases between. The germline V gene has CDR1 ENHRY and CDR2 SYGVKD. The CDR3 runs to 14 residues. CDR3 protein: CAISDKGKTGELFF. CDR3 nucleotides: TGTGCCATCAGTGATAAGGGGAAGACCGGGGAGCTGTTTTTT.

In nucleotides, the CDR3 is TGTGCCTGTTCTAGCGGGGGAGAGGATACGCAGTATTTT. This codes for CACSSGGEDTQYF. This chain uses TRBV30 with TRBJ2-3, with 10 bases lining up with TRBD2. CDR3 length: 13 amino acids. Germline assignment: CDR1 GTSNPN and CDR2 SVGIG (reference sequence). After removal of 6 bases from V and 6 bases from J, the junction contained 6 bases not matched to a gene.

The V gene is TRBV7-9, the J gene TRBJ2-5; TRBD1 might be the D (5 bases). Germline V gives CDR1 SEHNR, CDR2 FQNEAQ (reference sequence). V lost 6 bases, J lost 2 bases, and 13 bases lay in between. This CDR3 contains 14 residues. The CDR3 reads CASSPGFSQETQYF. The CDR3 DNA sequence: TGTGCCAGCAGTCCAGGGTTTTCGCAAGAGACCCAGTACTTC.

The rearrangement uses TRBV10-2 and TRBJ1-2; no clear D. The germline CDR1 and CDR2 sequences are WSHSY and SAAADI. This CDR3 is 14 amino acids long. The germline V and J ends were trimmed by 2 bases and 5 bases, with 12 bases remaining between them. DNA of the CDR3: TGCGCCAGCAGTGAGCCGGGGAGGAAGTATGGCTACACCTTC. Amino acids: CASSEPGRKYGYTF.

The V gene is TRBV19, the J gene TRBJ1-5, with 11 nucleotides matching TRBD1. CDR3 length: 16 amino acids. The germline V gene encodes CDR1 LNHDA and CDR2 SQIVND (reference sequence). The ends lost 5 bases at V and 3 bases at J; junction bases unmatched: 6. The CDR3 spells CASSLRTGGYNQPQHF. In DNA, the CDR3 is TGTGCCAGTAGTCTCCGGACAGGGGGCTACAATCAGCCCCAGCATTTT.

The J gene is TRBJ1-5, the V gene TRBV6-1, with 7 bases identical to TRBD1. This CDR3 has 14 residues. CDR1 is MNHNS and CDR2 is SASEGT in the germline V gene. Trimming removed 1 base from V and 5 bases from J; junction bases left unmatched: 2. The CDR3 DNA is TGTGCCAGCAGTGAAGAGGGGGCGGATCAGCCCCAGCATTTT. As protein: CASSEEGADQPQHF.

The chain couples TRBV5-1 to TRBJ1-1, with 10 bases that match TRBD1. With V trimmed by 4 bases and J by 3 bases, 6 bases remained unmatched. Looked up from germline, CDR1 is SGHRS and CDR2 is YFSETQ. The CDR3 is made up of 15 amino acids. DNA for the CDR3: TGCGCCAGCAGCAGCTTCGGACAGGGGGACACTGAAGCTTTCTTT. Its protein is CASSSFGQGDTEAFF.

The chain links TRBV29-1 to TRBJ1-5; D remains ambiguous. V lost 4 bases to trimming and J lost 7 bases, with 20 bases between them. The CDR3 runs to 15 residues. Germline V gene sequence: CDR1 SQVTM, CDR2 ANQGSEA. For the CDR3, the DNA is TGCAGCGTTGGCCACGGGCCGAGAGGAGGCCAGCCCCAGCATTTT. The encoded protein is CSVGHGPRGGQPQHF.

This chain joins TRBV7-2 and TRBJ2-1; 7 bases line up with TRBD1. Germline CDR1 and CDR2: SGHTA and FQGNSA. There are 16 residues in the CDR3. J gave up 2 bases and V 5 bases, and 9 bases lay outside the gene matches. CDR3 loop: CASSPHSGTAYNEQFF. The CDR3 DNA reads TGTGCCAGCAGCCCTCATTCCGGGACAGCCTACAATGAGCAGTTCTTC.

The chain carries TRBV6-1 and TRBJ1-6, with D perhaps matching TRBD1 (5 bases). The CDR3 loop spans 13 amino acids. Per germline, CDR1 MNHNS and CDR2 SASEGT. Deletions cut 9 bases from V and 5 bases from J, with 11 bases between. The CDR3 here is CASSGADNSPLHF. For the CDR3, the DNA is TGTGCCAGTAGCGGGGCGGATAATTCACCCCTCCACTTT.

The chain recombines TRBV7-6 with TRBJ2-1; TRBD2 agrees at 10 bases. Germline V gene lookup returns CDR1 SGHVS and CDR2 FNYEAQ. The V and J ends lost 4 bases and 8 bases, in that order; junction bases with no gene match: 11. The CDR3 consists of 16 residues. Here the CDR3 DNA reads TGTGCCAGCAGCTCCCTCCCAGCGGGGGGGATAGATGAGCAGTTCTTC. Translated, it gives CASSSLPAGGIDEQFF.

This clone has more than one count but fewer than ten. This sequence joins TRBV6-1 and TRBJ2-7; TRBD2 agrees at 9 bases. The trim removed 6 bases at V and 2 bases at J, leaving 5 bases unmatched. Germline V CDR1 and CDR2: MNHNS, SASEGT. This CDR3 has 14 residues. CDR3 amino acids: CASRKRGETYEQYF. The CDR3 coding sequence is TGTGCCAGCAGGAAGCGGGGGGAAACCTACGAGCAGTACTTC.